This TCR beta chain is drawn from a study of blood T cell repertoires in COVID-19. At the level of the study: T cells, B-cell-depleted T cells, or PBMCs supplied cDNA or gDNA.

Source study methods: Amplified reference gene primers provided the basis for estimating nucleated cell counts. Libraries were prepared by immunoSEQ multiplex PCR; TCRdb keeps only in-frame clonotypes and omits some of them. The V and J calls and the clone size are those of that table, but D and trimming were determined from the DNA. The sample includes some 460,000 clones, roughly 85% of them seen just once. Adults between roughly 18 and 90 years of age took part from 24 US areas. Cohorts were determined from participant-reported clinical history. V lost 8 bases to trimming and J lost 0 bases, with 16 bases between them. The CDR3 has 15 residues. Germline loops: CDR1 SGHAT, CDR2 FQNNGV.

The chain combines TRBV11-2 with TRBJ1-1; possible D gene TRBD1, 5 bases. Sequenced sample: PBMCs or T cells enriched from blood (not recorded which). The sequence was collected from a woman aged 18-29 years with acute COVID-19. DNA of the CDR3: TGTGCCAGCCTGGCGGGGGTTAACATGAACACTGAAGCTTTCTTT. Translating gives CASLAGVNMNTEAFF.